The 27 T cell receptor beta chains given below trace back to one sample, sequenced in a study of blood T cell repertoires in COVID-19. Only in-frame clones appear in the TCRdb table, and some are missing; sequencing was by immunoSEQ multiplex PCR. The table has some 330,000 clones, nearly 90% seen once. The sequencing input was peripheral blood. The receptors were sampled from a woman in her twenties or thirties with COVID-19, enrolled during active disease.

The chain is built from TRBV6-6 and TRBJ2-7; 7 positions agree with TRBD2. The CDR3 is 15 amino acids. Per the germline V gene, CDR1 is MNHNY and CDR2 is SVGAGI (reference sequence). The trim removed 0 bases at V and 1 base at J, leaving 3 bases unmatched. The CDR3: CASSYSAGVSYEQYF. CDR3 bases: TGTGCCAGCAGTTACTCCGCGGGGGTTTCCTACGAGCAGTACTTC.

This chain joins TRBV19 and TRBJ1-4, with TRBD1 as a possible D gene (5 bases). Germline V lookup: CDR1 LNHDA, CDR2 SQIVND (reference sequence). The CDR3 contains 13 residues. The ends were cut back, 6 bases at V and 8 bases at J, with 13 bases in the middle. The chain's CDR3 is CASSLTGGEKLFF. The CDR3 DNA follows: TGTGCCAGTAGCCTCACGGGGGGAGAAAAACTGTTTTTT.

The chain joins TRBV11-2 to TRBJ1-2; no reliable D call. This CDR3 is built from 11 residues. Trimming took 6 bases from V and 6 from J, leaving 8 bases between them. CDR1 SGHAT and CDR2 FQNNGV come from the germline V gene. The CDR3 DNA reads TGTGCCAGCAGTTTCGAGGATGGCTACACCTTC. This gives the protein CASSFEDGYTF.

This chain connects TRBV5-1 to TRBJ2-1; D unclear. CDR1 and CDR2 (germline): SGHRS, YFSETQ. The length of the CDR3 is 14 residues. Trimming shortened V by 6 bases and J by 5 bases, and 15 bases separated the two germline ends. The CDR3, as DNA: TGCGCCAGCACTCCCCTCTCTGGGCACAATGAGCAGTTCTTC. Its translation: CASTPLSGHNEQFF. Based on the CDR3 plus reference TRBV5-1 and TRBJ2-1, the full variable domain is KAGVTQTPRYLIKTRGQQVTLSCSPISGHRSVSWYQQTPGQGLQFLFEYFSETQRNKGNFPGRFSGRQFSNSRSEMNVSTLELGDSALYLCASTPLSGHNEQFFGPGTRLTVL.

The chain is built from TRBV10-3 and TRBJ1-6; unclear D gene. The CDR3 spans 13 residues. The germline CDR1 and CDR2 sequences are ENHRY and SYGVKD. V lost 11 bases and J 9 bases, leaving 17 bases between the germline ends. The CDR3 sequence is CAAGGPSGSPLHF. In nucleotides, the CDR3 is TGTGCCGCCGGTGGCCCTTCGGGTTCACCCCTCCACTTT.

The chain combines TRBV7-9 with TRBJ1-1, with 7 bases lining up with TRBD1. Germline lookup yields CDR1 SEHNR and CDR2 FQNEAQ (reference sequence). The CDR3 consists of 16 residues. V gave up 3 bases and J gave up 3 bases; unmatched junction bases: 10. The CDR3 here is CASSFPTGLWDTEAFF. The DNA for the CDR3 is TGTGCCAGCAGCTTCCCGACAGGGTTGTGGGACACTGAAGCTTTCTTT.

This chain links TRBV21-1 with TRBJ1-3. TRBV21-1 is a pseudogene. The CDR3 consists of 19 residues. The CDR3 region is CASRDLNRGCRCSGNTIYF. The CDR3 region has the DNA TGTGCCAGCAGGGACCTCAACAGAGGGTGCCGATGCTCTGGAAACACCATATATTTT.

The chain has TRBV15 and TRBJ1-2, with 7 positions matching TRBD1. CDR1 is LNHNV, CDR2 YYDKDF, per germline (reference sequence). The CDR3 is made up of 15 amino acids. V trimming: 0 bases; J trimming: 5 bases; junction bases outside the gene matches: 6. The DNA for the CDR3 is TGTGCCACCAGCAGAGAATACCAGGGGGGTTATGGCTACACCTTC. This codes for CATSREYQGGYGYTF.

The chain recombines TRBV19 with TRBJ2-1; 15 positions agree with TRBD2. V trimming: 4 bases; J trimming: 9 bases; junction bases outside the gene matches: 7. Looked up from germline, CDR1 is LNHDA and CDR2 is SQIVND (reference sequence). There are 16 residues in the CDR3. Written as DNA, the CDR3 is TGTGCCAGTAGTAGGGGACTAGCGGGGGGTTTTGGTGAGCAGTTCTTC. Protein sequence: CASSRGLAGGFGEQFF.

J is TRBJ2-1 and V is TRBV4-1; 11 bases map to TRBD2. Germline trimming cut 5 bases from V and 8 bases from J; bases unmatched to any gene: 14. The CDR3 consists of 17 residues. Germline values: CDR1 MGHRA, CDR2 YSYEKL. CDR3 sequence: CASSNLAGGMTGDEQFF. CDR3 sequence (DNA): TGCGCCAGCAGCAATCTAGCGGGGGGTATGACGGGGGATGAGCAGTTCTTC.

CDR3 protein: CASSALTALNTEAFF. The CDR3 nucleotides are TGTGCCAGCAGCGCTTTGACAGCTTTGAACACTGAAGCTTTCTTT. The chain employs TRBV9 and TRBJ1-1; perhaps TRBD1 as D (5 bases). The germline V gene has CDR1 SGDLS and CDR2 YYNGEE. CDR3 length: 15 residues. Trimming stripped 3 bases from V and 0 bases from J, with 12 bases between. Together with reference TRBV9 and TRBJ1-1, the CDR3 gives the full variable domain: DSGVTQTPKHLITATGQRVTLRCSPRSGDLSVYWYQQSLDQGLQFLIQYYNGEERAKGNILERFSAQQFPDLHSELNLSSLELGDSALYFCASSALTALNTEAFFGQGTRLTVV.

This clone was recorded only once. The J gene is TRBJ2-3, the V gene TRBV5-8; TRBD2 matches 11 bases. V lost 2 bases and J lost 2; bases outside the gene matches: 1. CDR3 length: 15 residues. CDR1 is SGHTS and CDR2 is YDEGEE in the germline V gene. CDR3 DNA: TGTGCCAGCAGCTTACTAGCGGGAGTCACAGATACGCAGTATTTT. Translated, it gives CASSLLAGVTDTQYF. Looking up the rest from reference TRBV5-8 and TRBJ2-3 gives the full variable domain: EAGVTQSPTHLIKTRGQQATLRCSPISGHTSVYWYQQALGLGLQFLLWYDEGEERNRGNFPPRFSGRQFPNYSSELNVNALELEDSALYLCASSLLAGVTDTQYFGPGTRLTVL.

The V and J genes are TRBV4-3 and TRBJ2-4; TRBD1 agrees at 7 bases. Per germline, CDR1 LGHNA and CDR2 YSLEER. The V and J ends lost 2 bases and 0 bases, in that order; junction bases with no gene match: 10. CDR3 length: 18 amino acids. CDR3 nucleotide sequence: TGCGCCAGCAGCCAAACTCGGACAGGTCGGGGAGCCAAAAACATTCAGTACTTC. Translating it yields CASSQTRTGRGAKNIQYF.

A few counts support this clone. V usage is TRBV5-4 and J usage is TRBJ1-1; D gene unclear. Germline values: CDR1 SGHNT, CDR2 YYREEE (reference sequence). The CDR3 has 16 amino acids. The germline V and J ends were trimmed by 4 bases and 2 bases, with 18 bases remaining between them. The CDR3 nucleotides read TGTGCCAGCAGCATGAGGGCAGGTGGACTAAACACTGAAGCTTTCTTT. Amino acid sequence: CASSMRAGGLNTEAFF.

The V call is TRBV7-9, the J call TRBJ2-5; TRBD2 matches 11 bases. Unmatched junction bases numbered 3, after V lost 3 bases and J lost 0 bases. The germline CDR1 and CDR2 sequences are SEHNR and FQNEAQ (reference sequence). CDR3 length: 16 amino acids. CDR3 sequence reads: CASSLLAGGYQETQYF. The CDR3 DNA sequence: TGTGCCAGCAGCTTGCTAGCGGGGGGTTACCAAGAGACCCAGTACTTC.

The chain has TRBV4-2 and TRBJ1-1; maybe TRBD1 (6 bases). CDR3 length equals 16 residues. With 1 base removed from V and 8 bases from J, the gap between germline ends came to 20 bases. CDR1 is LGHNA and CDR2 is YNFKEQ in the germline V gene. CDR3 in DNA: TGTGCCAGCAGCCAAGTCAATGTCGACAGGCAGCTCGAAGCTTTCTTT. Protein sequence: CASSQVNVDRQLEAFF.

The chain couples TRBV12-5 to TRBJ1-1, with D unresolved. V lost 3 bases, J lost 7 bases, and 12 bases lay in between. Germline V CDR1 and CDR2: LGHNT, FRNRAP. The CDR3 contains 13 residues. DNA for the CDR3: TGTGCTAGTGGTTTATGGGGAGCCTTTGAAGCTTTCTTT. Residues: CASGLWGAFEAFF. The variable domain in full, with the rest retrieved from reference TRBV12-5 and TRBJ1-1, is DARVTQTPRHKVTEMGQEVTMRCQPILGHNTVFWYRQTMMQGLELLAYFRNRAPLDDSGMPKDRFSAEMPDATLATLKIQPSEPRDSAVYFCASGLWGAFEAFFGQGTRLTVV.

The chain combines TRBV7-9 with TRBJ1-3; D gene ambiguous. This CDR3 spans 16 amino acids. The germline V gene encodes CDR1 SEHNR and CDR2 FQNEAQ (reference sequence). V was trimmed by 0 bases and J by 0 bases, leaving 9 bases between them. The CDR3 DNA sequence: TGTGCCAGCAGCTTAGCGTTGGGGAGCTCTGGAAACACCATATATTTT. Its protein is CASSLALGSSGNTIYF.

The chain combines TRBV28 with TRBJ1-2; D unclear. Trimming took off 5 bases at V and 8 bases at J, with 12 bases between the two ends. The length of the CDR3 is 12 residues. Germline CDR1 MDHEN, CDR2 SYDVKM. In DNA, the CDR3 is TGTGCCAGCAGTCCATACCCCCGGGGCTACACCTTC. Amino acids: CASSPYPRGYTF.

This chain connects TRBV6-1 to TRBJ2-7; 8 bases agree with TRBD1. CDR3 size: 13 residues. Germline values: CDR1 MNHNS, CDR2 SASEGT. CDR3 in DNA: TGTGCCAGCAGTGAACTAATCGGACAGGGTGGGAACGTC. This encodes CASSELIGQGGNV.

The chain links TRBV11-1 to TRBJ2-1; no reliable D call. V gave up 2 bases and J gave up 0 bases, with 11 bases separating them. The length of the CDR3 is 16 residues. Germline CDR1 reads SGHAT; CDR2 reads FQDESV (reference sequence). The CDR3 loop reads CASSLSPFFSYNEQFF. In DNA, the CDR3 is TGTGCCAGCAGCTTATCTCCTTTCTTCTCCTACAATGAGCAGTTCTTC.

The genes are TRBV28 and TRBJ2-4; weak D call: TRBD2 (6 bases). The CDR3 totals 14 residues. CDR1 and CDR2 (germline): MDHEN, SYDVKM. V lost 6 bases to trimming and J lost 6 bases, with 15 bases between them. CDR3 region: CASSSGTRGNIQYF. The CDR3 bases are TGTGCCAGCAGCTCCGGGACTCGAGGAAACATTCAGTACTTC.

The gene calls are TRBV19 and TRBJ1-3, with a weak D call TRBD1 (5 bases). The CDR3 is 15 residues long. Trimming stripped 5 bases from V and 9 bases from J, with 20 bases between. The germline V gene has CDR1 LNHDA and CDR2 SQIVND (reference sequence). The CDR3 is CASSPPGAGSGTIYF. The CDR3 region has the DNA TGTGCCAGTAGTCCCCCTGGGGCCGGGAGTGGCACCATATATTTT.

V and J are TRBV7-2 and TRBJ2-3; D perhaps matches TRBD2 (6 bases). The CDR3 runs to 12 residues. Between the trimmed V and J ends, which lost 5 bases and 8 bases, there was a span of 11 bases. Per the germline V gene, CDR1 is SGHTA and CDR2 is FQGNSA. The CDR3 is CASSLPGGTQYF. The CDR3, as DNA: TGTGCCAGCAGCCTCCCCGGGGGTACGCAGTATTTT.

The chain links TRBV28 to TRBJ1-2; 9 nucleotides match TRBD1. This CDR3 spans 12 amino acids. Per germline, CDR1 MDHEN and CDR2 SYDVKM. V lost 7 bases and J lost 10; bases outside the gene matches: 7. The CDR3 DNA sequence: TGTGCCAGCACATTACAGGGGGCAGACTACACCTTC. Its protein is CASTLQGADYTF.

CDR3 protein: CATSDPITNTGELFF. The CDR3 DNA reads as TGTGCCACCAGTGATCCCATCACGAACACCGGGGAGCTGTTTTTT. The chain recombines TRBV24-1 with TRBJ2-2; D is unclear. V was cut by 3 bases and J by 0 bases, with 7 bases left in between. CDR3 length: 15 amino acids. From germline, CDR1 is KGHDR and CDR2 SFDVKD.

The chain carries TRBV7-8 and TRBJ2-2, with TRBD2 identical over 8 bases. V shed 6 bases, J shed 3 bases, and the junction held 9 bases outside the gene matches. Germline CDR1 reads SGHVS; CDR2 reads FQNEAQ. The CDR3 consists of 16 residues. In nucleotides, the CDR3 is TGTGCCAGCAGTTCGGCGGGGGGTGGGTACACCGGGGAGCTGTTTTTT. It is translated as CASSSAGGGYTGELFF.